Sequencing of this T cell receptor beta chain was carried out in a study of blood T cell repertoires in COVID-19 (dated by TCRdb to 2018 to 2021). Regarding the study in general: Samples covering the acute and convalescent phases of COVID-19 were provided by collaborators in the United States, Italy and Spain. The prospective study material was composed of cDNA or gDNA derived from T cells, B-cell-depleted T cells, or PBMCs. A de-identified subject ID, COVID-19 status, age in years and sex were almost always included in the sample metadata. Subjects who had been exposed to COVID-19, were actively infected with it, or had recovered from it provided the deeply sampled blood TCRbeta repertoires that made up the dataset. The repertoires were released in a freely available public database meant as a resource for research on the immune response to SARS-CoV-2. Samples came from the ongoing ImmuneRACE study (first 160 participants) plus 1,254 subjects from 6 global collaborators. HLA class I and class II types, where available, came from metadata supplied by the sample provider rather than from assay-based typing.

Overall study results and their limits: The amount of clinical and demographic metadata varied by source and participant and was provided uncurated.

Each collaborating institution followed its own protocols to collect whole blood in K2EDTA tubes. For TCRbeta analysis, collaborators shipped samples as frozen whole blood, isolated PBMCs, or DNA extracted from either of those sample types. TCRbeta CDR3 regions were amplified from genomic DNA using the immunoSEQ Assay, a bias-controlled multiplex PCR. In the authors' own workflow: Nucleated cell counts per sample were estimated from amplification of reference gene primers within the assay. To quantify the absolute abundance of each unique TCRbeta CDR3 rearrangement, sequence reads were collapsed and filtered. For each sample, productive Simpson clonality was calculated by taking the square root of Simpson's diversity index across productive rearrangements. TCRdb holds this immuneACCESS table with in-frame rearrangements only. Some clones are missing; in checked studies, unresolved V genes explain under half, and the rest has no known cause. V and J calls and clone size come straight from that table; D and trimming were deduced from the DNA. Recorded for this sample are about 73,000 clones; 85% to 90% of them occurred a single time. The top ten clonotypes cover roughly 9.6% of the sample.

From the cysteine through the phenylalanine, the CDR3 covers 14 amino acids. Of all the DNA, just the CDR3 is kept, 42 bases in frame from base 1. V was cut back by 6 bases and J by 1 base, leaving a gap of 13 bases between them. Looking up the germline V gene yields CDR1 SNHLY and CDR2 FYNNEI. For this clone: What antigen it recognizes has not been identified. Base quality data are lacking; no much larger clone is found one base away.

The sequence was obtained from a man at least 80 years old with acute or convalescent COVID-19. Sequencing was carried out using peripheral blood. The V gene is TRBV2 and the J gene is TRBJ2-7; TRBD1 is a possible D gene, resting on 5 matching bases. The sequenced DNA is TGTGCCAGCAGCCTGCAGACAGCTTCCTACGAGCAGTACTTC. Its product reads: CASSLQTASYEQYF.